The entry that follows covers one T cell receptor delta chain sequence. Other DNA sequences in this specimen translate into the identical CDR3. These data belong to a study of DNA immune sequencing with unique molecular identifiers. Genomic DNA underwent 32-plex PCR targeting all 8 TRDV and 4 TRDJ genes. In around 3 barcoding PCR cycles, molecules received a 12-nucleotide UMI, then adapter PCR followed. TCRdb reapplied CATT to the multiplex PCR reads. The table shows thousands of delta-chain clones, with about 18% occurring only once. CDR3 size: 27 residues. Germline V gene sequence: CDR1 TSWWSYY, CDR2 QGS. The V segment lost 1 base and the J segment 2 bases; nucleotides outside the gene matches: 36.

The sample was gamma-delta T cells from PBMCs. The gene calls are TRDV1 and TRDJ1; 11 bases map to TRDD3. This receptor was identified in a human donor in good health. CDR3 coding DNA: TGTGCTCTTGGGGAACGGGGCATTCCTACCGCTCCCCATTTCCCCTGGGGGATACTGTGGGGGACCGATAAACTCATCTTT. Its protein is CALGERGIPTAPHFPWGILWGTDKLIF.